These 21 T cell receptor beta chains originate from one sample sequenced in a study of OX40 agonist ivuxolimab in advanced cancers. The data were produced by immunoSEQ multiplex PCR, yet TCRdb's version contains in-frame clones alone and is incomplete. Among about 38,000 clones, 92% were seen once, and the ten largest hold roughly 9.8%. Sample: CD4+ or CD8+ T cells sorted from blood, taken in a trial of the OX40 agonist ivuxolimab. These receptors were taken from an adult with an advanced solid tumor such as melanoma, head and neck, liver or kidney cancer.

The J gene is TRBJ2-5, the V gene TRBV6-6; TRBD2 agrees at 7 bases. CDR3 length: 14 amino acids. With 0 bases clipped from V and 4 bases from J, the junction kept 2 bases outside the gene matches. CDR1 and CDR2 from the germline V gene are MNHNY and SVGAGI (reference sequence). The CDR3 region has the DNA TGTGCCAGCAGTTACTCGACTAGCTTAGAGACCCAGTACTTC. It encodes CASSYSTSLETQYF.

The rearrangement links TRBV27 to TRBJ1-6; D perhaps matches TRBD1 (5 bases). V lost 2 bases to trimming and J lost 6 bases, with 17 bases between them. The CDR3 has 17 amino acids. Germline V gives CDR1 MNHEY, CDR2 SMNVEV (reference sequence). The CDR3 sequence: CASSLAAGGPANSPLHF. As DNA, the CDR3 is TGTGCCAGCAGTTTAGCGGCGGGGGGACCTGCTAATTCACCCCTCCACTTT.

This chain uses TRBV7-2 with TRBJ2-3, with no clear D. CDR1 is SGHTA, CDR2 FQGNSA, per germline. The CDR3 totals 14 residues. The V gene lost 3 bases and the J gene lost 6 bases, with 13 bases spanning the gap. The chain's CDR3 is CASSFGTLGDTQYF. The CDR3 DNA follows: TGTGCCAGCAGCTTTGGCACCCTTGGGGATACGCAGTATTTT. The whole variable domain, remainder taken from reference TRBV7-2 and TRBJ2-3, is GAGVSQSPSNKVTEKGKDVELRCDPISGHTALYWYRQSLGQGLEFLIYFQGNSAPDKSGLPSDRFSAERTGGSVSTLTIQRTQQEDSAVYLCASSFGTLGDTQYFGPGTRLTVL.

This chain uses TRBV11-1 with TRBJ1-1; perhaps TRBD1 as D (5 bases). The CDR3 length is 13 residues. CDR1 and CDR2 from the germline V gene are SGHAT and FQDESV (reference sequence). Trimming cost V 3 bases and J 1 base, with 6 bases left between them. The CDR3 DNA sequence: TGTGCCAGCAGCTTGGGGGAGAACACTGAAGCTTTCTTT. It encodes CASSLGENTEAFF.

This chain uses TRBV4-3 with TRBJ1-1, with a tentative D call TRBD1 (5 bases). V dropped 4 bases and J dropped 4 bases, with 13 bases sitting between them. Germline V gene lookup returns CDR1 LGHNA and CDR2 YSLEER. This CDR3 comprises 14 residues. The CDR3 region has the DNA TGCGCCAGCAGCCGCTTCGAGGGGATCACTGAAGCTTTCTTT. Encoded protein: CASSRFEGITEAFF.

The rearrangement uses TRBV4-1 and TRBJ2-3; TRBD1 agrees at 10 bases. CDR3 length: 18 residues. Germline loops: CDR1 MGHRA, CDR2 YSYEKL. V shed 3 bases, J shed 1 base, and the junction held 10 bases outside the gene matches. This CDR3 is CASSHVRFGTGGTDTQYF. CDR3 sequence (DNA): TGCGCCAGCAGCCACGTACGTTTTGGGACAGGGGGCACAGATACGCAGTATTTT.

The rearrangement links TRBV19 to TRBJ1-1; 8 positions agree with TRBD1. Per germline, CDR1 LNHDA and CDR2 SQIVND (reference sequence). The CDR3 sequence is 15 residues long. V was clipped by 6 bases and J by 0 bases; unmatched bases: 6. CDR3: CASRRQQGVNTEAFF. Written as DNA, the CDR3 is TGTGCCAGTAGGAGACAACAGGGGGTGAACACTGAAGCTTTCTTT.

The rearrangement links TRBV4-3 to TRBJ1-3, with 7 bases identical to TRBD1. The CDR3 is made up of 16 amino acids. Germline trimming cut 1 base from V and 8 bases from J; bases unmatched to any gene: 11. Germline V gives CDR1 LGHNA, CDR2 YSLEER. The CDR3 DNA reads as TGCGCCAGCAGCCAAGCAGCTGACAGGGAACTGTACACCATATATTTT. This gives the protein CASSQAADRELYTIYF.

The V gene is TRBV4-1, the J gene TRBJ2-1, with D possibly being TRBD2 (5 bases). Germline V gives CDR1 MGHRA, CDR2 YSYEKL. This CDR3 region has 16 residues. The germline V and J ends were trimmed by 2 bases and 0 bases, with 11 bases remaining between them. This chain's CDR3 is CASSQFFSDSYNEQFF. The DNA for the CDR3 is TGCGCCAGCAGCCAATTTTTTAGCGACTCCTACAATGAGCAGTTCTTC.

The chain employs TRBV6-1 and TRBJ2-7; 10 nucleotides align to TRBD1. The CDR3 spans 13 residues. Germline-derived CDR1 and CDR2 are MNHNS and SASEGT. V shed 6 bases, J shed 3 bases, and the junction held 2 bases outside the gene matches. CDR3 amino acids: CASSGTGVYEQYF. CDR3 nucleotides: TGTGCCAGCAGCGGGACAGGGGTCTACGAGCAGTACTTC.

The rearrangement joins TRBV6-5 to TRBJ2-6; D tentatively fits TRBD1 or TRBD2 (5 bases each). Trimming removed 0 bases from V and 2 bases from J, with 5 bases in between. The length of the CDR3 is 15 residues. The germline gives CDR1 MNHEY, CDR2 SVGAGI. The CDR3 loop reads CASSYSGAGANVLTF. CDR3 in DNA: TGTGCCAGCAGTTACTCGGGGGCTGGGGCCAACGTCCTGACTTTC.

The chain couples TRBV13 to TRBJ1-4, with a tentative D call TRBD1 (6 bases). Between the trimmed V and J ends, which lost 6 bases and 2 bases, there was a span of 13 bases. In germline, CDR1 is PRHDT, CDR2 FYEKMQ (reference sequence). This CDR3 comprises 15 residues. CDR3 nucleotide sequence: TGTGCCAGCAGTTCTAGGACAGTGACTAATGAAAAACTGTTTTTT. Translating it yields CASSSRTVTNEKLFF.

This clone was recorded only once. The CDR3, as DNA: TGTGCCAGCAGTTTCAGGCAGTTTTACGAGCAGTACGTC. Its translation: CASSFRQFYEQYV. This chain links TRBV28 with TRBJ2-7; D is undetermined. V was pared by 3 bases and J by 4 bases, with 10 bases between. Germline V gene sequence: CDR1 MDHEN, CDR2 SYDVKM. The CDR3 has 13 residues.

This rearrangement joins TRBV4-3 to TRBJ2-1, with 8 bases lining up with TRBD2. J was trimmed by 7 bases and V by 1 base; bases with no gene match: 9. CDR1 LGHNA and CDR2 YSLEER come from the germline V gene. The CDR3 runs to 16 residues. CDR3 sequence reads: CASSQVYGRASNEQFF. Here the CDR3 DNA reads TGCGCCAGCAGCCAAGTTTACGGGAGGGCCTCGAATGAGCAGTTCTTC.

V usage is TRBV11-1 and J usage is TRBJ2-3; unclear D gene. Trimming stripped 1 base from V and 0 bases from J, with 11 bases between. The germline V gene encodes CDR1 SGHAT and CDR2 FQDESV (reference sequence). This CDR3 has 16 residues. The CDR3: CASSLGLTFSTDTQYF. In DNA, the CDR3 is TGTGCCAGCAGCTTAGGACTCACCTTTAGCACAGATACGCAGTATTTT.

J is TRBJ2-7 and V is TRBV7-9; weak D call: TRBD2 (5 bases). Germline CDR1 and CDR2: SEHNR and FQNEAQ (reference sequence). CDR3 size: 14 residues. Trimming shortened V by 3 bases and J by 5 bases, and 14 bases separated the two germline ends. The CDR3 bases are TGTGCCAGCAGCTTCGGTCGGGGAGTCGACGAGCAGTACTTC. Residues: CASSFGRGVDEQYF. Full variable domain (outside the CDR3, taken from reference TRBV7-9 and TRBJ2-7): DTGVSQNPRHKITKRGQNVTFRCDPISEHNRLYWYRQTLGQGPEFLTYFQNEAQLEKSRLLSDRFSAERPKGSFSTLEIQRTEQGDSAMYLCASSFGRGVDEQYFGPGTRLTVT.

The rearrangement uses TRBV19 and TRBJ1-1; the D gene is possibly TRBD1 (6 bases). Trimming removed 3 bases at V and 3 bases at J, with 11 bases between. Germline CDR1 LNHDA, CDR2 SQIVND (reference sequence). CDR3 size: 14 residues. As DNA, the CDR3 is TGTGCCAGTAGTATTAGCGGGGGGCACACTGAAGCTTTCTTT. It codes for CASSISGGHTEAFF.

The chain is built from TRBV7-8 and TRBJ2-2; D is unclear. Germline lookup yields CDR1 SGHVS and CDR2 FQNEAQ. This CDR3 region has 13 residues. Trimming took off 8 bases at V and 6 bases at J, with 13 bases between the two ends. CDR3 nucleotide sequence: TGTGCCAGCCGGCGCCCCGGAGCCGGGGAGCTGTTTTTT. Its translation is CASRRPGAGELFF.

This clone is a singleton in its sample. The chain joins TRBV7-9 to TRBJ1-1; maybe TRBD1 (5 bases). The CDR3 covers 15 residues. Trimming removed 3 bases from V and 1 base from J, with 12 bases in between. Germline assignment: CDR1 SEHNR and CDR2 FQNEAQ (reference sequence). CDR3 DNA sequence: TGTGCCAGCAGCTTTTTGGGCGGGGGGAACACTGAAGCTTTCTTT. Translating it yields CASSFLGGGNTEAFF.

This rearrangement joins TRBV5-6 to TRBJ1-1; no definite D call. The V gene's germline CDR1 is SGHDT and CDR2 YYEEEE. This CDR3 region has 14 residues. V lost 2 bases to trimming and J lost 1 base, with 9 bases between them. The CDR3 bases are TGTGCCAGCAGCTTATCCTGGGGGAACACTGAAGCTTTCTTT. It codes for CASSLSWGNTEAFF.

This chain links TRBV28 with TRBJ2-4, with TRBD1 matching 9 bases. The germline CDR1 and CDR2 sequences are MDHEN and SYDVKM. V was pared by 6 bases and J by 8 bases, with 11 bases of the junction left unmatched. CDR3 size: 15 residues. CDR3 sequence (DNA): TGTGCCAGCAGCTTCCCGGGACAGGGAGCAGACATTCAGTACTTC. Translated: CASSFPGQGADIQYF.